These T cell receptor beta chains were read from a single sample in a study of shared clonotypes between healthy human individuals. Repertoires were generated with immunoSEQ multiplex PCR, while TCRdb's copy carries only in-frame clones and drops some. In the table there are approximately 2.5 million clones, roughly 93% of which are singletons. The sample taken for sequencing was naive CD4+ T cells from PBMCs. The source is a man younger than 35 in good health. Some clones in this sample may be carry-over from other donors' samples. Both conserved end residues are part of each CDR3. The D gene is left open where the match is weak. Where a row states a size, it is once, few, many or the class of an expanded clone; other rows omit it.

CDR3 DNA,CDR3 protein,J gene,V gene,D gene,clone size
TGTGCCAGTAGTATAGCCCCGGACAGGGGGCCAGGCTACACCTTC,CASSIAPDRGPGYTF,TRBJ1-2,TRBV19,TRBD1,.
TGTGCCAGCAGCTCAGGGCCCTTGGATACGCAGTATTTT,CASSSGPLDTQYF,TRBJ2-3,TRBV6-4,.,.
TGTGCCAGCATAGTGGGGGGAAACACCATATATTTT,CASIVGGNTIYF,TRBJ1-3,TRBV21-1,.,once
TGTGCCAGCAGAACATCAGGAATCGGTGAAAAACTGTTTTTT,CASRTSGIGEKLFF,TRBJ1-4,TRBV6-5,.,.
TGTGCCAGCAGCCGACAGGGGGCAACTAATGAAAAACTGTTTTTT,CASSRQGATNEKLFF,TRBJ1-4,TRBV7-2,TRBD1,.
TGTGCTATCAGTGAGGTTCAGGGGGCTGAGGAGTACTTC,CAISEVQGAEEYF,TRBJ2-7,TRBV10-3,TRBD1,.
TGTGCCAGCAGTTTAGGAGCCATTTCCTACGACGAGCAGTACTTC,CASSLGAISYDEQYF,TRBJ2-7,TRBV27,.,many
TGTGCCAGCAGCGTAAGAGTCGGGAGGGCCGCAGATACGCAGTATTTT,CASSVRVGRAADTQYF,TRBJ2-3,TRBV5-4,TRBD2,.
TGTGCCAGCAGCCTTCACCGGGACAGGGCCAACAATGAGCAGTTCTTC,CASSLHRDRANNEQFF,TRBJ2-1,TRBV11-2,TRBD1,.
TGTGCCAGTAGTCAGGGACTAGCGTGGAACACCGGGGAGCTGTTTTTT,CASSQGLAWNTGELFF,TRBJ2-2,TRBV19,TRBD2,.
TGTGCCAGCAGCCGGGACAGCTACAATGAGCAGTTCTTC,CASSRDSYNEQFF,TRBJ2-1,TRBV11-3,TRBD1,.
TGTGCCAGCAGCCAAGAGGGCGTAGAGAACACTGAAGCTTTCTTT,CASSQEGVENTEAFF,TRBJ1-1,TRBV4-2,.,.
TGTGCCAGCAGCCTGGGACAGGGGGAAAGAGAGCAGTACTTC,CASSLGQGEREQYF,TRBJ2-7,TRBV7-3,TRBD1,.
TGCGCCAGCAGCCAAATGACAGGGGTCCGCACAGATACGCAGTATTTT,CASSQMTGVRTDTQYF,TRBJ2-3,TRBV4-3,TRBD1,.
TGTGCCAGCAGCGCCGGCTATGGGCTAGCCTACGAGCAGTACTTC,CASSAGYGLAYEQYF,TRBJ2-7,TRBV9,.,.
TGTGCCAGCAGTCAGGCGCGGGGCTATGGCTACACCTTC,CASSQARGYGYTF,TRBJ1-2,TRBV2,.,.
TGTGCCAGCAGCGGAACAGGGCTTGGTGAAAAACTGTTTTTT,CASSGTGLGEKLFF,TRBJ1-4,TRBV2,.,once
TGTGCCTCCTCCTCCGGCCCCGACCCACACGCCATCTCCTACAATGAGCAGTTCTTC,CASSSGPDPHAISYNEQFF,TRBJ2-1,TRBV11-3,.,.
TGTGCCATCAGTGCTCATGGAGGGGGTGACACCGGGGAGCTGTTTTTT,CAISAHGGGDTGELFF,TRBJ2-2,TRBV10-3,.,.
TGTGCCAGCAGCTTCTCGCCGGGACTAGCGGGAAACAATGAGCAGTTCTTC,CASSFSPGLAGNNEQFF,TRBJ2-1,TRBV5-4,TRBD2,.
TGTGCCAGCAGGTTTCACGGTAGCAATCAGCCCCAGCATTTT,CASRFHGSNQPQHF,TRBJ1-5,TRBV28,.,.
TGCGCCAGCAGCGTCACAGGGGGGACTGAAGCTTTCTTT,CASSVTGGTEAFF,TRBJ1-1,TRBV5-1,TRBD1,.
TGCGCCAGCAGCTTGGCCACGGCAGGTCGGATGGAGACCCAGTACTTC,CASSLATAGRMETQYF,TRBJ2-5,TRBV5-1,.,.
TGTGCCAGCAGGTGGGGGACTAGCGGATCCTACGAGCAGTACTTC,CASRWGTSGSYEQYF,TRBJ2-7,TRBV7-2,TRBD2,.
TGCAGCGTTCGTAACCAGGGGGTGACAGATACGCAGTATTTT,CSVRNQGVTDTQYF,TRBJ2-3,TRBV29-1,TRBD1,.
TGTGCCACCAGCAGAGGGACAGAAGAGACCCAGTACTTC,CATSRGTEETQYF,TRBJ2-5,TRBV15,.,few
TGTGCCGCCGTGTCCCTAGGGAACACTGAAGCTTTCTTT,CAAVSLGNTEAFF,TRBJ1-1,TRBV28,.,.
TGTGCCAGCAGTTTGCGACAGGGGGCGGTTGAAAAACTGTTTTTT,CASSLRQGAVEKLFF,TRBJ1-4,TRBV28,TRBD1,.
TGTGCCAGCGGCAGGGGATCCTCTGGAAACACCATATATTTT,CASGRGSSGNTIYF,TRBJ1-3,TRBV28,.,.
TGCAGTGCTAGTAGGCAGGGGATTCAGTTCTTC,CSASRQGIQFF,TRBJ2-1,TRBV20-1,.,.
TGTGCCAGCAGCTGGGACAGGAACACCGGGGAGCTGTTTTTT,CASSWDRNTGELFF,TRBJ2-2,TRBV7-2,TRBD1,.
TGTGCCAGCAGCGCCCTTCCCGGGACAGGGTACGGGGAGCTGTTTTTT,CASSALPGTGYGELFF,TRBJ2-2,TRBV9,TRBD1,.
TGTGCCAGCAGCTCCAGGGTTGAGGGCTATGGCTACACCTTC,CASSSRVEGYGYTF,TRBJ1-2,TRBV5-5,.,.
TGTGCCATCAGTGAGGCGACGGGGGTTAACACTGAAGCTTTCTTT,CAISEATGVNTEAFF,TRBJ1-1,TRBV10-3,.,.
TGCAGCGTTGTCGGGACAGCCCACTATGGCTACACCTTC,CSVVGTAHYGYTF,TRBJ1-2,TRBV29-1,TRBD1,.
TGTGCCAGCAGTTTATTGCCGGTGAGGACAACTAATGAAAAACTGTTTTTT,CASSLLPVRTTNEKLFF,TRBJ1-4,TRBV28,.,.
TGTGCCAGTAGCCGGACAGGGGAAGACGAAAAACTGTTTTTT,CASSRTGEDEKLFF,TRBJ1-4,TRBV19,TRBD1,once